This T cell receptor (beta chain) was captured by sequencing in a study of blood T cell repertoires in COVID-19. Study-wide background: Both acute and convalescent COVID-19 samples were obtained from the United States, Italy and Spain. From T cells, B-cell-depleted T cells, or PBMCs came the material, which was cDNA or gDNA.

Per the original methods: Reference gene primer amplification in the assay estimated nucleated cell counts. TCRdb's copy holds only in-frame clones and misses some; the assay was immunoSEQ multiplex PCR. V, J and clone size were drawn from that table, and D and trimming were deduced from the DNA. The profile covers about 180,000 clones, with 88% appearing a single time and more than 3.5% taken by the ten largest. Material: peripheral blood. The clonotype originates from a woman under 40 with acute or convalescent COVID-19.

CDR3 protein: CASSLVGLVYQSEQYF. The CDR3 DNA sequence: TGTGCCAGCAGCTTAGTGGGACTAGTATATCAGTCCGAGCAGTACTTC. The chain carries TRBV11-2 and TRBJ2-7; 8 bases are shared with TRBD2. The CDR3 length is 16 residues. Trimming at V came to 1 base and at J to 6 bases, leaving 11 bases not matched to a gene. Germline loops: CDR1 SGHAT, CDR2 FQNNGV.